This record looks at one T cell receptor beta chain sequence and its context. Its antigen is undetermined. Germline values: CDR1 SGHRS, CDR2 YFSETQ. The CDR3 length is 16 residues. The V segment lost 3 bases and the J segment 2 bases; nucleotides outside the gene matches: 6. This entry comes from a study of cytomegalovirus exposure and HLA in healthy donors. Study-wide points: Many donors shared some public TCRs, even though most TCR sequences were rare. A later analysis by the authors found several of the most significant clusters apparently linked to common viral pathogens. V- and J-gene trimming of TCR beta was linked (in a later analysis) to a missense DCLRE1C variant. Cytomegalovirus-associated status was assigned to 150 or so TCR beta chains.

Researchers ran the PCR with 60 Vbeta and 13 Jbeta primers. Clones were sequenced by immunoSEQ multiplex PCR, and TCRdb holds only the in-frame ones, with some missing. The sample consists of 150,000 to 200,000 clones, roughly 80% of them appearing once. The chain carries TRBV5-1 and TRBJ2-3, with 10 bases fitting TRBD2. The source is a woman aged 40 to 50 in good health and CMV-seronegative. Sequencing was carried out using PBMCs. The CDR3 nucleotides read TGCGCCAGCAGCTCCGGGACTAGCGAACCCACAGATACGCAGTATTTT. Amino acids: CASSSGTSEPTDTQYF.